This T cell receptor beta chain was documented in a study of cytomegalovirus exposure and HLA in healthy donors. The PCR had 60 Vbeta and 13 Jbeta primers. Assay used: immunoSEQ multiplex PCR; TCRdb lists only in-frame clones, some missing. The sample consists of under 90,000 clones, more than 75% of them appearing once. Germline-derived CDR1 and CDR2 are MNHNS and SASEGT. V lost 2 bases and J lost 4, with 14 bases in between. CDR3 length: 15 residues. Sample: PBMCs. The V call is TRBV6-1, the J call TRBJ1-1; D remains ambiguous. This sequence originates from a man in his forties or fifties in good health and CMV-seronegative. CDR3 sequence reads: CASSERGFLATEAFF. Here the CDR3 DNA reads TGTGCCAGCAGTGAACGGGGTTTTTTGGCCACTGAAGCTTTCTTT.